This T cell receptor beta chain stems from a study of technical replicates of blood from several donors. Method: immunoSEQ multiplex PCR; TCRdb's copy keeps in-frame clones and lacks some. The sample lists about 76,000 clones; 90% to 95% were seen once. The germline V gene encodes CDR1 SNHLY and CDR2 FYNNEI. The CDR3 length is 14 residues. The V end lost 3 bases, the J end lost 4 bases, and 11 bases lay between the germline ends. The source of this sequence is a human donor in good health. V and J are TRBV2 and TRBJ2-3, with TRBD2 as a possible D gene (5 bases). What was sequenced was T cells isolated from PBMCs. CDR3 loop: CASSDTSFPDTQYF. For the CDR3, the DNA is TGTGCCAGCAGTGACACTAGTTTCCCAGATACGCAGTATTTT.